This T cell receptor beta chain was sequenced during a study of cytomegalovirus exposure and HLA in healthy donors. Study conclusions and caveats: Rarity marked most TCR sequences, yet some public TCRs occurred in many donors.

A multiplex PCR was run with 60 Vbeta primers and 13 Jbeta primers. Assay used: immunoSEQ multiplex PCR; TCRdb lists only in-frame clones, some missing. The sample has around 130,000 clones; 66% are singletons. There are 16 residues in the CDR3. Trimming at V came to 5 bases and at J to 3 bases, leaving 7 bases not matched to a gene. CDR1 is SGHRS, CDR2 YFSETQ, per germline. On this clone itself: Its specificity is unknown.

J is TRBJ2-1 and V is TRBV5-1, with TRBD2 identical over 11 bases. What was sequenced was PBMCs. The TCR was taken from a woman aged 60 to 75 in good health and CMV-seronegative. The CDR3 region is CASRPTSGGFYNEQFF. DNA of the CDR3: TGCGCCAGCAGGCCAACTAGCGGGGGATTCTACAATGAGCAGTTCTTC.